This TCR beta chain was identified in a study of T-cell memory formation after mild COVID-19. TCRdb fed the 5' RACE reads into MiXCR, producing one record per CDR3 protein. This sample yields 550,000 to 650,000 distinct CDR3 sequences, of which roughly 17% are seen a single time; 8.1% belongs to the top ten. This CDR3 is built from 14 residues. V gave up 7 bases and J gave up 1 base; unmatched junction bases: 6. CDR1 ENHRY and CDR2 SYGVKD come from the germline V gene. The sequenced material came from PBMCs or a T cell subset sorted from them (not recorded which). The origin of this receptor is an adult woman who had mild COVID-19 (a few samples of this study predate the infection). Cell type and time point are not known. V gene TRBV10-3 combines with J gene TRBJ2-5; 7 nucleotides line up with TRBD2. The CDR3 DNA sequence: TGTGCCATCACAGCCACGGGGGGCCAAGAGACCCAGTACTTC. Its translation is CAITATGGQETQYF.